Listed below are T cell receptor beta chains from one sample, sequenced in a study of CD8 T cells in ankylosing spondylitis. Via MiXCR, TCRdb re-called the 5' RACE reads, giving one row per CDR3 protein. The sample consists of 150,000 to 200,000 distinct CDR3 sequences, around 13% of them appearing once. Sequencing used blood, either unsorted or a sorted T cell fraction (not recorded which). The receptors come from a female donor with ankylosing spondylitis or in good health (not recorded which). CDR3s include the opening cysteine and the closing phenylalanine or tryptophan. D genes are given only for firm matches. Size is stated for part of the rows, as once, few or many counts, or as a class when the clone is expanded.

>TRBV25-1|NA|TRBJ2-5|NA
CASSPGVSTLLQETQYF
TGTGCCAGCAGCCCGGGGGTATCCACTCTATTACAAGAGACCCAGTACTTC
>TRBV29-1|few|TRBJ2-7|NA
CSVAGDSYEQYF
TGCAGCGTTGCGGGGGACTCCTACGAGCAGTACTTC
>TRBV29-1|many|TRBJ2-2|NA
CSVVGVSGAGELFF
TGCAGCGTTGTAGGTGTTTCGGGGGCCGGGGAGCTGTTTTTT
>TRBV4-3|many|TRBJ1-1|TRBD1
CASSQEWGQGTEAFF
TGCGCCAGCAGCCAAGAATGGGGACAGGGAACTGAAGCTTTCTTT
>TRBV7-7|many|TRBJ1-1|TRBD1
CASSSRHVDGRRGTEAFF
TGTGCTAGCAGCTCCCGTCATGTGGACGGCCGCAGGGGGACTGAAGCTTTCTTT
>TRBV3-1|many|TRBJ2-7|NA
CASSQETEEGYEQYF
TGTGCCAGCAGCCAAGAGACAGAAGAGGGGTACGAGCAGTACTTC
>TRBV10-3|NA|TRBJ1-4|NA
CAISESRQLHEKLFF
TGTGCCATCAGTGAGTCGCGACAGTTACATGAAAAACTGTTTTTT
>TRBV7-2|many|TRBJ2-5|NA
CASSRGPGFGETQYF
TGTGCCAGCAGCCGTGGGCCCGGGTTTGGGGAGACCCAGTACTTC
>TRBV7-2|many|TRBJ1-2|NA
CASSLRGDGYTF
TGTGCCAGCAGCTTGAGGGGGGATGGCTACACCTTC
>TRBV20-1|many|TRBJ2-5|NA
CSASEVGTQYF
TGCAGTGCTAGTGAAGTTGGGACCCAGTACTTC
>TRBV7-9|many|TRBJ1-2|NA
CASSLLGDNYGYTF
TGTGCCAGCAGCTTACTAGGGGATAACTATGGCTACACCTTC
>TRBV7-8|many|TRBJ2-2|TRBD2
CASSLLAGYTGELFF
TGTGCCAGCAGCTTACTAGCGGGGTATACCGGGGAGCTGTTTTTT
>TRBV5-1|NA|TRBJ2-2|NA
CASSLGGTTGELFF
TGCGCCAGCAGCTTAGGAGGGACCACCGGGGAGCTGTTTTTT
>TRBV6-1|many|TRBJ1-5|NA
CASSPRVGLNNQPQHF
TGTGCCAGCAGTCCTAGGGTGGGACTCAACAATCAGCCCCAGCATTTT
>TRBV20-1|NA|TRBJ1-6|NA
CSARGGAGSPLHF
TGCAGTGCTAGAGGGGGGGCCGGTTCACCCCTCCACTTT
>TRBV5-1|few|TRBJ2-1|NA
CASSLAGGPSYNEQFF
TGCGCCAGCAGCTTGGCCGGGGGTCCCTCCTACAATGAGCAGTTCTTC
>TRBV20-1|many|TRBJ2-7|TRBD1
CSAKGTGPYEQYF
TGCAGTGCAAAAGGGACAGGGCCCTACGAGCAGTACTTC
>TRBV9|many|TRBJ2-1|TRBD2
CASSVDGEGYNEQFF
TGTGCCAGCAGCGTAGATGGGGAGGGCTACAATGAGCAGTTCTTC
>TRBV5-8|many|TRBJ1-1|NA
CASRASWVGTEAFF
TGTGCCAGCAGAGCCTCATGGGTGGGGACTGAAGCTTTCTTT
>TRBV27|few|TRBJ2-7|TRBD2
CASRSGNRYEQYF
TGTGCCAGCCGTAGCGGGAACAGGTACGAGCAGTACTTC
>TRBV4-3|many|TRBJ2-7|NA
CASSQDRSGYEQYF
TGCGCCAGCAGCCAAGATAGGAGCGGGTACGAGCAGTACTTC
>TRBV12-3/TRBV12-4|many|TRBJ1-5|NA
CASSLAAGLSNQPQHF
TGTGCCAGCAGTTTAGCAGCAGGCCTTAGCAATCAGCCCCAGCATTTT
>TRBV9|NA|TRBJ2-3|NA
CASSPGGYLDTQYF
TGTGCCAGCAGTCCCGGTGGCTACCTAGATACGCAGTATTTT
>TRBV5-5|few|TRBJ2-7|NA
CASSSAGQFYEQYF
TGTGCCAGCAGCTCTGCAGGCCAATTCTACGAGCAGTACTTC
>TRBV28|NA|TRBJ2-3|TRBD2
CASSSQVAGATDTQYF
TGTGCCAGCAGTTCCCAGGTAGCGGGAGCGACAGATACGCAGTATTTT
>TRBV12-3/TRBV12-4|many|TRBJ1-1|NA
CASSLDRWPNTEAFF
TGTGCCAGCAGTTTAGATCGTTGGCCGAACACTGAAGCTTTCTTT
>TRBV14|few|TRBJ1-1|NA
CASSQDSVGEAFF
TGTGCCAGCAGCCAAGACAGCGTGGGAGAAGCTTTCTTT
>TRBV13|many|TRBJ2-2|NA
CASSLLTGELFF
TGTGCCAGCAGCTTACTGACCGGGGAGCTGTTTTTT
>TRBV3-1|many|TRBJ1-6|NA
CASSLSTRKNSPLHF
TGTGCCAGCAGCCTGTCGACAAGGAAGAATTCACCCCTCCACTTT
>TRBV5-5|many|TRBJ1-2|TRBD1
CASSSTGADYGYTF
TGTGCCAGCAGCTCGACAGGGGCCGACTATGGCTACACCTTC
>TRBV12-3/TRBV12-4|NA|TRBJ1-3|NA
CASSLIGGDPIYF
TGTGCCAGCAGTTTGATAGGGGGAGACCCCATATATTTT
>TRBV12-3/TRBV12-4|few|TRBJ1-6|NA
CASSFPCSPLHF
TGTGCCAGCAGTTTTCCGTGTTCACCCCTCCACTTT
>TRBV7-2|many|TRBJ2-2|TRBD2
CASSGLAGRTGELFF
TGTGCCAGCAGTGGACTAGCGGGACGGACCGGGGAGCTGTTTTTT
>TRBV15|NA|TRBJ1-6|NA
CAASGTRAGEVLLHF
TGTGCCGCCAGCGGAACCCGAGCAGGGGAAGTGCTCCTCCACTTT
>TRBV7-9|few|TRBJ1-2|TRBD1
CASSPRETTGSGYTF
TGTGCCAGCAGCCCTAGGGAAACGACAGGGAGTGGCTACACCTTC
>TRBV10-3|many|TRBJ1-5|NA
CAISDLAQPQHF
TGTGCCATCAGTGACCTGGCTCAGCCCCAGCATTTT
>TRBV7-2|few|TRBJ2-3|NA
CASASPRETDTQYF
TGTGCCAGCGCCTCCCCCAGGGAGACAGATACGCAGTATTTT
>TRBV20-1|many|TRBJ2-3|NA
CSARGPGGTDTQYF
TGCAGTGCTAGGGGCCCCGGGGGTACAGATACGCAGTATTTT
>TRBV9|many|TRBJ2-7|TRBD2
CASSPRGDGTYEQYF
TGTGCCAGCAGCCCGCGGGGGGACGGAACCTACGAGCAGTACTTC
>TRBV7-2|many|TRBJ2-3|NA
CASSPGPATDTQYF
TGTGCCAGCAGCCCTGGGCCGGCCACAGATACGCAGTATTTT
>TRBV10-3|few|TRBJ2-5|NA
CATGSRDERGETQYF
TGTGCCACTGGATCCCGGGACGAAAGAGGAGAGACCCAGTACTTC
>TRBV28|many|TRBJ2-2|TRBD2
CASSLAAGGPAGELFF
TGTGCCAGCAGTTTGGCAGCGGGAGGGCCCGCCGGGGAGCTGTTTTTT
>TRBV29-1|many|TRBJ2-3|TRBD2
CSVEGKWTSGSTDTQYF
TGCAGCGTTGAGGGGAAGTGGACTAGCGGGAGCACAGATACGCAGTATTTT
>TRBV12-3/TRBV12-4|many|TRBJ1-5|TRBD1
CASSPLTGARYSNQPQHF
TGTGCCAGCAGTCCATTGACAGGGGCCCGGTATAGCAATCAGCCCCAGCATTTT
>TRBV20-1|NA|TRBJ2-7|NA
CSARADSRNSHEQYF
TGCAGTGCTAGAGCCGACAGCCGCAACTCCCACGAGCAGTACTTC
>TRBV12-3/TRBV12-4|NA|TRBJ2-2|NA
CASSFKGTGELFF
TGTGCCAGCAGTTTCAAGGGAACCGGGGAGCTGTTTTTT
>TRBV7-2|few|TRBJ1-1|TRBD1
CASSSYRGSNTEAFF
TGTGCCAGCAGCTCCTACAGGGGATCGAACACTGAAGCTTTCTTT
>TRBV15|few|TRBJ2-5|NA
CATSRDETQYF
TGTGCCACCAGCAGAGATGAGACCCAGTACTTC
>TRBV12-3/TRBV12-4|NA|TRBJ2-2|NA
CASSQVGAGELFF
TGTGCCAGCAGCCAGGTCGGGGCCGGGGAGCTGTTTTTT
>TRBV19|NA|TRBJ2-1|TRBD2
CASSIWGASGSCNEQFF
TGTGCCAGTAGTATTTGGGGGGCTAGCGGGAGTTGCAATGAGCAGTTCTTC